Following are 10 T cell receptor beta chains from one sample sequenced in a study of T cells in narcolepsy. Clones were read by immunoSEQ multiplex PCR, and TCRdb kept only the in-frame ones, dropping some. The profile shows tens of thousands of clones, around 80% of them singletons. The sequenced sample consisted of CD45RA- memory CD4+ T cells from PBMCs. The receptors originated from a human donor with narcolepsy.

The chain uses TRBV7-9 and TRBJ1-3, with a possible D match to TRBD1 (6 bases). This CDR3 region has 15 residues. From germline, CDR1 is SEHNR and CDR2 FQNEAQ (reference sequence). V lost 6 bases and J lost 0, with 12 bases in between. The CDR3 spells CASRVGQYSGNTIYF. The CDR3 nucleotides read TGTGCCAGCAGAGTGGGACAATACTCTGGAAACACCATATATTTT.

The genes are TRBV7-9 and TRBJ2-3; the D is unclear. V lost 5 bases and J lost 5, with 20 bases in between. The length of the CDR3 is 16 residues. Germline V CDR1 and CDR2: SEHNR, FQNEAQ (reference sequence). The CDR3 region is CASSPAALSEKDTQYF. The DNA for the CDR3 is TGTGCCAGCAGCCCCGCTGCGTTATCGGAAAAAGATACGCAGTATTTT.

V gene TRBV29-1 combines with J gene TRBJ2-7; TRBD2 might be the D (5 bases). The CDR3 length is 12 residues. Germline lookup yields CDR1 SQVTM and CDR2 ANQGSEA. The ends were cut back, 7 bases at V and 7 bases at J, with 17 bases in the middle. The CDR3 region has the DNA TGCAGCGGAGCGGATCCCCTCTCTGAGCAGTACTTC. Protein: CSGADPLSEQYF.

V is TRBV14 and J is TRBJ2-1; D call uncertain. V was shortened by 6 bases and J by 6 bases, with 18 bases between the two germline ends. This CDR3 is 15 amino acids long. Germline loops: CDR1 SGHDN, CDR2 FVKESK. CDR3 protein: CASSWQPLPGNEQFF. As DNA, the CDR3 is TGTGCCAGCAGTTGGCAGCCCCTCCCAGGCAATGAGCAGTTCTTC.

The chain recombines TRBV2 with TRBJ2-7, with TRBD2 matching over 8 bases. J gave up 3 bases and V 8 bases, and 3 bases lay outside the gene matches. This CDR3 comprises 12 residues. Per the germline V gene, CDR1 is SNHLY and CDR2 is FYNNEI. The CDR3 spells CASGSGSYEQYF. Written as DNA, the CDR3 is TGTGCCAGCGGAAGCGGGAGCTACGAGCAGTACTTC.

V and J are TRBV29-1 and TRBJ2-1; 9 bases match TRBD2. The CDR3 is made up of 14 amino acids. The trim removed 6 bases at V and 9 bases at J, leaving 12 bases unmatched. Germline CDR1 SQVTM, CDR2 ANQGSEA. The CDR3 DNA is TGCAGCGTCGGAGCCGGGACTAGCCGAGTTGAGCAGTTCTTC. Its translation: CSVGAGTSRVEQFF.

This clone was observed once. The chain is built from TRBV5-8 and TRBJ2-1, with 8 bases lining up with TRBD2. CDR3 length equals 16 residues. Germline V lookup: CDR1 SGHTS, CDR2 YDEGEE. V gave up 4 bases and J gave up 4 bases; unmatched junction bases: 10. This CDR3 reads CASSQDLSGRYNEQFF. The CDR3 DNA reads as TGTGCCAGCAGCCAGGACTTAAGCGGGAGATACAATGAGCAGTTCTTC.

The rearrangement joins TRBV25-1 to TRBJ1-2, with D maybe TRBD1 (5 bases). The V gene lost 5 bases and the J gene lost 7 bases, with 17 bases spanning the gap. The length of the CDR3 is 14 residues. CDR1 is MGHDK, CDR2 SYGVNS, per germline. CDR3 loop: CASSLFRGEGGYTF. For the CDR3, the DNA is TGTGCCAGCAGTCTCTTTAGGGGAGAAGGTGGCTACACCTTC.

V is TRBV5-6 and J is TRBJ2-1; 7 bases are shared with TRBD2. The germline V gene has CDR1 SGHDT and CDR2 YYEEEE. The length of the CDR3 is 13 residues. J was trimmed by 6 bases and V by 3 bases; bases with no gene match: 3. CDR3 bases: TGTGCCAGCAGCTCACTAGCGCTCAATGAGCAGTTCTTC. It translates to CASSSLALNEQFF.

The chain carries TRBV7-8 and TRBJ1-1; D remains unclear. Trimming cost V 3 bases and J 7 bases, with 9 bases left between them. The V gene's germline CDR1 is SGHVS and CDR2 FQNEAQ. CDR3 size: 12 residues. DNA for the CDR3: TGTGCCAGCAGCTTCTCCTCGGATGAAGCTTTCTTT. Amino acid sequence: CASSFSSDEAFF.